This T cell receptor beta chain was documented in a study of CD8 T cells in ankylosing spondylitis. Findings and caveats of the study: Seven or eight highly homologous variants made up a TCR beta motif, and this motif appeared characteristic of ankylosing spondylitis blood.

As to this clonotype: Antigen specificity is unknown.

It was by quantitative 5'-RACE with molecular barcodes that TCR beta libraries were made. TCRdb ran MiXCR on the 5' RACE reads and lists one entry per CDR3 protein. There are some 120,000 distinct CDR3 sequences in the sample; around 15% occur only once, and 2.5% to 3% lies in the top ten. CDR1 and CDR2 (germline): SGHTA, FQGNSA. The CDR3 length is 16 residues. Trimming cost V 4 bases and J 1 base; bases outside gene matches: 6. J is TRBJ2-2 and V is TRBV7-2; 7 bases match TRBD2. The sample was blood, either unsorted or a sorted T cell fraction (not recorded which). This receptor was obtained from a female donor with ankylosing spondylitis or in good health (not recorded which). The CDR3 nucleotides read TGTGCCAGCAGCTCGCCGACTAGCCAGAACACCGGGGAGCTGTTTTTT. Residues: CASSSPTSQNTGELFF.